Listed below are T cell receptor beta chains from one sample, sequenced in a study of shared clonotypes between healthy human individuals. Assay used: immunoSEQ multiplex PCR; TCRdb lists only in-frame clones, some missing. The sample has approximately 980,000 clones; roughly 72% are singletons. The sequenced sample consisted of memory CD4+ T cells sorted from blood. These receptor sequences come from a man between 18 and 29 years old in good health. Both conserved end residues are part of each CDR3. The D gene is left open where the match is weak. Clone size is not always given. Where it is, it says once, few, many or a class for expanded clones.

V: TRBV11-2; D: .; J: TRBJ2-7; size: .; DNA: TGTGCCAGCAGCTTAGAGGTAGAGCAGTACTTC; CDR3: CASSLEVEQYF
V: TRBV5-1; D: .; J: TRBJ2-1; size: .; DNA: TGCGCCAGCAGCCTGGGCATAGCCAATGAGCAGTTCTTC; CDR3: CASSLGIANEQFF
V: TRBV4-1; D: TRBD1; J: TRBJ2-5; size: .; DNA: TGCGCCAGCAGCACTATCGGGACAGCGTCAGAGACCCAGTACTTC; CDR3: CASSTIGTASETQYF
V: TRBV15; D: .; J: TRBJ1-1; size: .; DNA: TGTGCCACCAGCAGAGAGGGGTTACAGGTCGACATGAACACTGAAGCTTTCTTT; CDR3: CATSREGLQVDMNTEAFF
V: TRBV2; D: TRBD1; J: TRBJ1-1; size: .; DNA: TGTGCCACCAGCCCGGGACAGGGCTTAAACACTGAAGCTTTCTTT; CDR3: CATSPGQGLNTEAFF
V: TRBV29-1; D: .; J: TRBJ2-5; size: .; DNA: TGCAGCGTGCGACGGGTCTTACAAGAGACCCAGTACTTC; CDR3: CSVRRVLQETQYF
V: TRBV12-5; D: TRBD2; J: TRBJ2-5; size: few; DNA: TGTGCTAGTAGCGGGAGTGGGGAGACCCAGTACTTC; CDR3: CASSGSGETQYF
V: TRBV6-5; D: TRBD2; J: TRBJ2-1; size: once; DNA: TGTGCAGCCTCGGGAGCTAGCGGGAGAGGTGAGCAGTTCTTC; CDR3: CAASGASGRGEQFF
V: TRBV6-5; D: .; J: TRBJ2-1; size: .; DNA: TGTGCCAGCAGACGAGCCGGGGAAAATGAGCAGTTCTTC; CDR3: CASRRAGENEQFF
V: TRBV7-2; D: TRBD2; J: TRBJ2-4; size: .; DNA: TGTGCCAGCAGCTTAAGCGGGGACATTCAGTACTTC; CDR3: CASSLSGDIQYF
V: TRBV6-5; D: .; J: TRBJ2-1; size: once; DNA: TGTGCCAGCAGGGCCGACAATGAGCAGTTCTTC; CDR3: CASRADNEQFF
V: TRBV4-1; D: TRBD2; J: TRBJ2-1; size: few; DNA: TGCGCCAGCAGCCAAAGGACTAGCGGGCCCAATGAGCAGTTCTTC; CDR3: CASSQRTSGPNEQFF
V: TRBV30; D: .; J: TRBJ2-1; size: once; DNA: TGTGCCTGGAAGCCAGCGGAACCCTACAATGAGCAGTTCTTC; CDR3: CAWKPAEPYNEQFF
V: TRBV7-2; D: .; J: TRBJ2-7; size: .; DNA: TGTGCCAGCAGCTCGGCCTACGAGCAGTACTTC; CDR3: CASSSAYEQYF
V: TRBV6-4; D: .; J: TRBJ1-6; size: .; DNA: TGTGCCAGCAGTGAATTGAGTAATAATTCACCCCTCCACTTT; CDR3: CASSELSNNSPLHF
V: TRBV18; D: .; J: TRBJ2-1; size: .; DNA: TGTGCCAGCTCACCACCGAGAGGGTCCCCTGCGGGTACCTACAATGAGCAGTTCTTC; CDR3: CASSPPRGSPAGTYNEQFF
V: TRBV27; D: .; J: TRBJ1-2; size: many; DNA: TGTGCCAGCAGTTTTGTGAGAGGGTTTTATGGCTACACCTTC; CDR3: CASSFVRGFYGYTF
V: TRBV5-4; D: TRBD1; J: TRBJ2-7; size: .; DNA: TGTGCCAGCAGCCCGGACAGGGAGTGGGAGCAGTACTTC; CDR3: CASSPDREWEQYF
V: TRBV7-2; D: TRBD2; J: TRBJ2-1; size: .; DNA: TGTGCCAGCAGTCGAGCGGGGTCCTACAATGAGCAGTTCTTC; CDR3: CASSRAGSYNEQFF
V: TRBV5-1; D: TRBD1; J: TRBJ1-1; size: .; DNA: TGCGCCAGCAGCTCTGGACAGGTGAACACTGAAGCTTTCTTT; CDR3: CASSSGQVNTEAFF
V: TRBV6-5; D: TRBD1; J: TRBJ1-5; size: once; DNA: TGTGCCAGCAGTCGCTTGGGACAGGGGAATCAGCCCCAGCATTTT; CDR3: CASSRLGQGNQPQHF
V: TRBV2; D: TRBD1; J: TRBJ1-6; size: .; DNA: TGTGCCAGCAGCCCGGGACAGGGGAATTCACCCCTCCACTTT; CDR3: CASSPGQGNSPLHF
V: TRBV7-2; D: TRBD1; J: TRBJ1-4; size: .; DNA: TGTGCCAGCAGTTCTACCCCGGGACAGGGAGCGGAAAAACTGTTTTTT; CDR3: CASSSTPGQGAEKLFF
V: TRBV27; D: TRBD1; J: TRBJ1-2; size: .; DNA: TGTGCCAGCAGCGCCGACGGAGCCGGGACAGGGGGCTATGGCTACACCTTC; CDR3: CASSADGAGTGGYGYTF
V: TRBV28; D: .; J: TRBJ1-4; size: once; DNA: TGTGCCAGCAGTTTTCCCCCCCCCGGGAGTGAAAAACTGTTTTTT; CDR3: CASSFPPPGSEKLFF
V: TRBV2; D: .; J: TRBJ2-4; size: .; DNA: TGTGCCAGCAGCTATGGGATGGAGGCCAAAAACATTCAGTACTTC; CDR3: CASSYGMEAKNIQYF
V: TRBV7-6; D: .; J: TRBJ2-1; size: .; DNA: TGTGCCAGCAGCAGACTAGCAGGGGGGAGGGAACTGGACAATGAGCAGTTCTTC; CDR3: CASSRLAGGRELDNEQFF
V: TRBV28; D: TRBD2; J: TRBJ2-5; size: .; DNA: TGTGCCAGCAGCACCGGGACTAGAGCGGAGACCCAGTACTTC; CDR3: CASSTGTRAETQYF
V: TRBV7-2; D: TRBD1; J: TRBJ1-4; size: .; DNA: TGTGCCAGCAGCCCGGGACAGGGGAAAGAAAAACTGTTTTTT; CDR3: CASSPGQGKEKLFF
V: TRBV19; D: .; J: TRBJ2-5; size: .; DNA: TGTGCCAGTAGTAAACTCGGAGGGACCCAGTACTTC; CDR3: CASSKLGGTQYF
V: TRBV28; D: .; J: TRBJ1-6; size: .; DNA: TGTGCCAGCAGCCGAGGGGCCGATAATTCACCCCTCCACTTT; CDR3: CASSRGADNSPLHF
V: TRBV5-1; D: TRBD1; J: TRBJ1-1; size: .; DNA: TGCGCCAGCAGCTTGACCGGGACAGGGGGCAATGAAGCTTTCTTT; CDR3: CASSLTGTGGNEAFF
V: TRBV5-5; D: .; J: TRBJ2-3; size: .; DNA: TGTGCCAGCAGCCACACGTGGGGTATTGCAGATACGCAGTATTTT; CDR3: CASSHTWGIADTQYF
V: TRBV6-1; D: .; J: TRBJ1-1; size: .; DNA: TGTGCCAGCAGTGAATACTGGAGGAACACTGAAGCTTTCTTT; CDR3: CASSEYWRNTEAFF
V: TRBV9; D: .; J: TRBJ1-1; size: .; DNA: TGTGCCAGCAGCGTAGGTGAGCTTACGAACACTGAAGCTTTCTTT; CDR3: CASSVGELTNTEAFF
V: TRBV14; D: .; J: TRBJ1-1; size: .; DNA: TGTGCCAGCAGCCAACGTTTCACTGAAGCTTTCTTT; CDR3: CASSQRFTEAFF
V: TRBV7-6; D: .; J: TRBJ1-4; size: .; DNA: TGTGCCAGCAGCGGAGGTGGGGTAGGGGCCCACGAAAAACTGTTTTTT; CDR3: CASSGGGVGAHEKLFF
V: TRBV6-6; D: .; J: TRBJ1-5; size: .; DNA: TGTGCCAGCAGCCCCGCCGGTGATAGCAATCAGCCCCAGCATTTT; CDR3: CASSPAGDSNQPQHF
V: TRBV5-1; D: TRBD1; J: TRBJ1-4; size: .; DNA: TGCGCCAGCAGCCCGACAGGGGATGAAAAACTGTTTTTT; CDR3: CASSPTGDEKLFF